Each of the 18 T cell receptor beta chains below was sequenced from the same sample in a study of glioma-infiltrating T cells. TCR alpha and beta CDR3 regions were amplified from RNA using iRepertoire nested multiplex PCR. TCRdb re-derived calls from the multiplex PCR reads in MiXCR, one entry per CDR3 protein. The sample has over 100,000 distinct CDR3 sequences, less than 30% seen once. The sample comprised glioma tissue, nonneoplastic brain tissue, or PBMCs (not recorded which). Receptors were obtained from a human donor with low-grade glioma or glioblastoma, undergoing nonglioma brain surgery, or in good health (not recorded which).

This clonotype has at least ten counts. V and J are TRBV6-1 and TRBJ2-7; no clear D gene. CDR3 length: 13 residues. Germline assignment: CDR1 MNHNS and CDR2 SASEGT. V dropped 5 bases and J dropped 0 bases, with 8 bases sitting between them. CDR3 in amino acids: CASSSLSSYEQYF. The CDR3 bases are TGTGCCAGCAGTTCGTTGAGCTCCTACGAGCAGTACTTC.

A remark on this clonotype: Its ends do not fully match the called genes, so a read error is possible. The V gene is TRBV6-1, the J gene TRBJ1-5; unclear D gene. The germline CDR1 and CDR2 sequences are MNHNS and SASEGT. This CDR3 is 14 amino acids long. CDR3: CACSKKGSRQPQHF. For the CDR3, the DNA is TGTGCCTGCAGCAAAAAGGGATCGAGGCAGCCCCAGCATTTT.

This clonotype appeared a single time. A much larger clone sits a single nucleotide away, making a read error possible. The chain links TRBV29-1 to TRBJ1-1, with D uncertain. CDR1 and CDR2 (germline): SQVTM, ANQGSEA. The CDR3 runs 11 residues. The DNA for the CDR3 is TGCAGCTTTGCCCACAACACTAAAGCTTTCTTT. Its protein product is CSFAHNTKAFF.

This clonotype has a count of ten or more. This chain uses TRBV11-2 with TRBJ2-7; D is unclear. Germline values: CDR1 SGHAT, CDR2 FQNNGV. The V end was cut by 4 bases, the J end by 2 bases, with 12 bases between. The CDR3 has 14 residues. For the CDR3, the DNA is TGTGCCAGCAGCTCGAAGGTAGGCCCCTACGAGCAGTACTTC. It translates to CASSSKVGPYEQYF.

The genes are TRBV20-1 and TRBJ2-2; no firm D call. Trimming took off 0 bases at V and 5 bases at J, with 13 bases between the two ends. The CDR3 has 15 residues. The V gene's germline CDR1 is DFQATT and CDR2 SNEGSKA (reference sequence). Here the CDR3 DNA reads TGCAGTGCTAGAGAAGGTCTGATGATTACCGGGGAGCTGTTTTTT. Protein product: CSAREGLMITGELFF.

Details on this clonotype: This may be a read error, as it is one base from a much larger clone. This chain connects TRBV29-1 to TRBJ1-1; weak D call: TRBD1 (6 bases). Germline V gene data show CDR1 as SQVTM and CDR2 as ANQGSEA. CDR3 length equals 13 residues. Written as DNA, the CDR3 is TGCAGCGTTTCAGGGGAGGTGAACACTGAAGCTTCCTTT. Translation: CSVSGEVNTEASF.

Notes on this clonotype: Since a much larger clone is just one base distant, this may be a read error. The CDR3 sequence: CASSQGTGGTDTEAFF. The CDR3 region has the DNA TGCGCCAGCAGCCAAGGGACGGGCGGCACCGACACTGAAGCTTTCTTT. This chain connects TRBV4-1 to TRBJ1-1; unclear D gene. V lost 1 base to trimming and J lost 3 bases, with 15 bases between them. The V gene's germline CDR1 is MGHRA and CDR2 YSYEKL. The CDR3 is 16 residues long.

This clonotype was counted ten times or more. J is TRBJ1-5 and V is TRBV28; D is possibly TRBD1 (5 bases). Trimming left V 3 bases short and J 1 base short, with 13 bases between. CDR1 is MDHEN, CDR2 SYDVKM, per germline. The CDR3 has 16 amino acids. The CDR3 protein is CASSLGGVGSNQPQHF. In DNA, the CDR3 is TGTGCCAGCAGTTTGGGGGGAGTAGGGAGCAATCAGCCCCAGCATTTT.

This clonotype was counted many times. The V and J genes are TRBV18 and TRBJ2-2; 10 bases are shared with TRBD2. CDR3 length: 16 amino acids. From germline, CDR1 is KGHSH and CDR2 LQKENI. Trimming cost V 2 bases and J 3 bases; bases outside gene matches: 3. CDR3 region: CASSPTSGIDTGELFF. The DNA for the CDR3 is TGTGCCAGCTCACCAACTAGCGGGATTGACACCGGGGAGCTGTTTTTT.

This clonotype was seen at least ten times. The genes are TRBV28 and TRBJ1-5, with D possibly matching TRBD1 (6 bases). Germline values: CDR1 MDHEN, CDR2 SYDVKM. This CDR3 has 15 amino acids. Trimming left V 6 bases short and J 2 bases short, with 14 bases between. Written as DNA, the CDR3 is TGTGCCAGCAGGGCCGGGGGCGTCGGCAATCAGCCCCAGCATTTT. It specifies CASRAGGVGNQPQHF.

The chain employs TRBV9 and TRBJ2-6, with 10 nucleotides matching TRBD1. From germline, CDR1 is SGDLS and CDR2 YYNGEE. V was pared by 3 bases and J by 5 bases, with 2 bases of the junction left unmatched. CDR3 length equals 15 residues. The CDR3: CASSGQGARANVLTF. The CDR3 nucleotides read TGTGCCAGCAGCGGACAGGGGGCCCGGGCCAACGTCCTGACTTTC.

This clonotype has only one observation. An end of the junction differs from the germline gene, which may be a read error. V usage is TRBV6-1 and J usage is TRBJ2-1, with D tentatively TRBD1 or TRBD2 (5 bases each). The CDR3 has 14 residues. Germline lookup yields CDR1 MNHNS and CDR2 SASEGT. CDR3 sequence reads: CDSRSTGRGDEQFF. The CDR3 DNA reads TGTGACAGCAGATCTACTGGCCGAGGGGATGAGCAGTTCTTC.

This clonotype was seen many times. The rearrangement joins TRBV29-1 to TRBJ1-2; D gene ambiguous. Trimming left V 6 bases short and J 6 bases short, with 11 bases between. Germline values: CDR1 SQVTM, CDR2 ANQGSEA. CDR3 length: 11 residues. The CDR3 coding sequence is TGCAGCGTGGCCTACAACAATGGCTACACCTTC. It yields the protein CSVAYNNGYTF.

This clonotype was recorded at least ten times. CDR3 coding DNA: TGTGCCAGCAATTTCGGCCCGACGGCCTCCTACGAGCAGTACTTC. Its protein product is CASNFGPTASYEQYF. This sequence joins TRBV6-2 or TRBV6-3 and TRBJ2-7, with D unresolved. Germline CDR1 reads MNHEY; CDR2 reads SVGEGT. Trimming cost V 7 bases and J 0 bases, with 16 bases left between them. The CDR3 is made up of 15 amino acids.

This clonotype was recorded a few times. Mismatch with germline at one junction end may stem from a read error. J is TRBJ1-1 and V is TRBV7-2, with TRBD1 matching over 9 bases. Germline CDR1 SGHTA, CDR2 FQGNSA. This CDR3 has 12 residues. The CDR3 nucleotides are TGTGCCAGCGGGACAGGGAACACTGGAGCTTTCTTT. Translation gives CASGTGNTGAFF.

This clonotype was counted at least ten times. This chain joins TRBV7-2 and TRBJ1-1, with a weak D call TRBD1 (5 bases). Germline V lookup: CDR1 SGHTA, CDR2 FQGNSA. The V and J ends lost 6 bases and 0 bases respectively, with 14 bases between them. The CDR3 is 15 residues long. Here the CDR3 reads CASRSQGSMNTEAFF. CDR3 coding DNA: TGTGCCAGCAGATCCCAGGGTTCGATGAACACTGAAGCTTTCTTT.

This clonotype was picked up a small number of times. The V call is TRBV29-1, the J call TRBJ1-1, with unresolved D. Germline CDR1 SQVTM, CDR2 ANQGSEA. The CDR3 is 12 amino acids. Trimming left V 5 bases short and J 2 bases short, with 9 bases between. The CDR3 loop is CSVLEGNTEAFF. Written as DNA, the CDR3 is TGCAGCGTTCTAGAGGGAAACACTGAAGCTTTCTTT.

The chain is built from TRBV27 and TRBJ1-1; TRBD1 might be the D (6 bases). The CDR3 has 16 residues. V was pared by 8 bases and J by 4 bases, with 23 bases between. Germline CDR1 reads MNHEY; CDR2 reads SMNVEV (reference sequence). CDR3 region: CASGEPGGLGGTEAFF. The CDR3 DNA reads as TGTGCCAGCGGTGAACCGGGGGGGCTGGGAGGCACTGAAGCTTTCTTT.